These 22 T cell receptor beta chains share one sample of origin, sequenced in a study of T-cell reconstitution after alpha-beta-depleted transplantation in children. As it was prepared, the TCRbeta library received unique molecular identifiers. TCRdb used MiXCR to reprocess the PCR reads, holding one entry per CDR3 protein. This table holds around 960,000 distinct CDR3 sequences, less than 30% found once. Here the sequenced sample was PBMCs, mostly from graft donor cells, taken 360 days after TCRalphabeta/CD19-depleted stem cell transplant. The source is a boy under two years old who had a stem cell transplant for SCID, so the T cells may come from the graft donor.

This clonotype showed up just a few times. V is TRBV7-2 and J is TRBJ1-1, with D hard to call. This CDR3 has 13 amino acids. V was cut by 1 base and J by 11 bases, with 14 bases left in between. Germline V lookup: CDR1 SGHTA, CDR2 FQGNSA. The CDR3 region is CASSLGRQFSAFF. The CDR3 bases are TGTGCCAGCAGCTTAGGTCGGCAGTTTAGTGCTTTCTTT.

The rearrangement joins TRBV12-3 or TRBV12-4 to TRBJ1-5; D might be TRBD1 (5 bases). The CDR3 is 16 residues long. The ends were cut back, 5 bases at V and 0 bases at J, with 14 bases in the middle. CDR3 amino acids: CASSPSAGYSNQPQHF. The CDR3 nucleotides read TGTGCCAGCAGTCCCAGTGCAGGGTATAGCAATCAGCCCCAGCATTTT.

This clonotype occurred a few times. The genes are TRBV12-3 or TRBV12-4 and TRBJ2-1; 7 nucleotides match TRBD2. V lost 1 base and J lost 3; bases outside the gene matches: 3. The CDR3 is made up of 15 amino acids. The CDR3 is CASSLGTSNYNEQFF. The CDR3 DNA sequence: TGTGCCAGCAGTTTAGGGACTAGTAACTACAATGAGCAGTTCTTC.

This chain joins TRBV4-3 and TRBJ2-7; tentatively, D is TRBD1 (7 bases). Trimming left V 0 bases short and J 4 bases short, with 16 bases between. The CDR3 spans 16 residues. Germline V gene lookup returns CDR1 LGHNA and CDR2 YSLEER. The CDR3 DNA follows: TGCGCCAGCAGCCAAGAAATTTTTCCAGGGGGGTACGAGCAGTACTTC. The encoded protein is CASSQEIFPGGYEQYF.

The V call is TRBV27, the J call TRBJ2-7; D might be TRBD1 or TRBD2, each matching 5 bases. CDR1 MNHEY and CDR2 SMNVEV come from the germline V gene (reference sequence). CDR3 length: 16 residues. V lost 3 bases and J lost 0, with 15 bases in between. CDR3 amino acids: CASSLSWDLHSYEQYF. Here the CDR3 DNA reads TGTGCCAGCAGTTTGTCCTGGGACCTACACTCCTACGAGCAGTACTTC.

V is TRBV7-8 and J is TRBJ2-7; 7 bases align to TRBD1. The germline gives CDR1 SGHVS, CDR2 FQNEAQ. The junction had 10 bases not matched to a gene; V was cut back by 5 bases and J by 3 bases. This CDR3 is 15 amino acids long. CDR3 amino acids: CASSPQRDSLYEQYF. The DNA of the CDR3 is TGTGCCAGCAGCCCCCAACGGGACAGCCTCTACGAGCAGTACTTC.

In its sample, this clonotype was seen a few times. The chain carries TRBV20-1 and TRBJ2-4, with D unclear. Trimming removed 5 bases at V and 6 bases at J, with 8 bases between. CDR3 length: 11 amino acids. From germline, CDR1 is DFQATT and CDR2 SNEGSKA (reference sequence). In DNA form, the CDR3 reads TGCAGTGCTCCACACGGAAACATTCAGTACTTC. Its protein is CSAPHGNIQYF.

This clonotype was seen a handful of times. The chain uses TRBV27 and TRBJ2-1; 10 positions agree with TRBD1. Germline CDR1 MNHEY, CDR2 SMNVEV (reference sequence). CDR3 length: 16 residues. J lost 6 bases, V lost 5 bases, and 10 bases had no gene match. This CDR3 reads CASSPLGTGVFNEQFF. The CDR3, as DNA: TGTGCCAGCAGTCCGCTGGGGACAGGGGTTTTCAATGAGCAGTTCTTC.

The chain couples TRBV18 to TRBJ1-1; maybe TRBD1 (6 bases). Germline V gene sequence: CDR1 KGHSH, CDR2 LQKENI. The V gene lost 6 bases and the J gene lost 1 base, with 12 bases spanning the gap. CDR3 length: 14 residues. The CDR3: CASSSDRTNTEAFF. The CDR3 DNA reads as TGTGCCAGCTCCTCTGACAGGACGAACACTGAAGCTTTCTTT.

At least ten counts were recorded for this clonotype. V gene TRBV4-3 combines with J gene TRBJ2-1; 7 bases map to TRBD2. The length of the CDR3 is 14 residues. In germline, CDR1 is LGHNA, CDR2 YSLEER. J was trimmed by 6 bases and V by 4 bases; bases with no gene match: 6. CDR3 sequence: CASSRLTGGNEQFF. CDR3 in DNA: TGCGCCAGCAGCCGCTTAACGGGGGGCAATGAGCAGTTCTTC.

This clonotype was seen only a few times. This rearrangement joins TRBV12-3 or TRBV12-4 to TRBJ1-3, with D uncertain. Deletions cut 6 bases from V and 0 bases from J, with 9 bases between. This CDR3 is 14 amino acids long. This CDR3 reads CASRTGSSGNTIYF. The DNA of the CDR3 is TGTGCCAGCAGGACCGGGAGCTCTGGAAACACCATATATTTT.

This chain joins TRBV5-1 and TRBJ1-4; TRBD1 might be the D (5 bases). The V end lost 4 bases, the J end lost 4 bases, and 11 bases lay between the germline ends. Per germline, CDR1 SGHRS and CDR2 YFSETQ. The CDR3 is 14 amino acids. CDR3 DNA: TGCGCCAGCAGCCCACAGGATAATAATGAAAAACTGTTTTTT. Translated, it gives CASSPQDNNEKLFF.

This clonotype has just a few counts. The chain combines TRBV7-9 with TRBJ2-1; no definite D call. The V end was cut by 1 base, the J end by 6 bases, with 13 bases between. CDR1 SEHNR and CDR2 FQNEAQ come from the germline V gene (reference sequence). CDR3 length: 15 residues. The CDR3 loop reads CASSLVILYGNEQFF. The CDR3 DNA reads TGTGCCAGCAGCTTAGTCATATTGTATGGCAATGAGCAGTTCTTC.

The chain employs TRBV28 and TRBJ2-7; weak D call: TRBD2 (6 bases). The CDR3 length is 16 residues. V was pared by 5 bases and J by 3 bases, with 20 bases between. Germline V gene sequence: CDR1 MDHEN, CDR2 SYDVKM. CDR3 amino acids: CASSPWLAEAYYEQYF. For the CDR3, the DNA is TGTGCCAGCAGTCCCTGGTTAGCGGAGGCCTACTACGAGCAGTACTTC.

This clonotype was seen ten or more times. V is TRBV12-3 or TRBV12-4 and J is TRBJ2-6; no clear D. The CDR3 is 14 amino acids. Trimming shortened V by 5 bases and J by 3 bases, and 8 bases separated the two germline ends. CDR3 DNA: TGTGCCAGCAGTCCCCTTGGTGGGGCCAACGTCCTGACTTTC. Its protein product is CASSPLGGANVLTF.

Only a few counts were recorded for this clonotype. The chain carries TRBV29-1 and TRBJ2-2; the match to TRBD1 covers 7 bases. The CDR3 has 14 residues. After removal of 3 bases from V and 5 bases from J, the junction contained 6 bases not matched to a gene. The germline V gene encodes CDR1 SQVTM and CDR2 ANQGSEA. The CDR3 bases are TGCAGCGTTGAGACAGGGAAAAGAACCGGGGAGCTGTTTTTT. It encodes CSVETGKRTGELFF.

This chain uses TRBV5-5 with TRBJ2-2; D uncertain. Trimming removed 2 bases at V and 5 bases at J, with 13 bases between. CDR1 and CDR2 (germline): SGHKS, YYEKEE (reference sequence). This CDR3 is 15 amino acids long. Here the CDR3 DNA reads TGTGCCAGCAGCTTTGACTGGGCGCGGACCGGGGAGCTGTTTTTT. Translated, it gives CASSFDWARTGELFF.

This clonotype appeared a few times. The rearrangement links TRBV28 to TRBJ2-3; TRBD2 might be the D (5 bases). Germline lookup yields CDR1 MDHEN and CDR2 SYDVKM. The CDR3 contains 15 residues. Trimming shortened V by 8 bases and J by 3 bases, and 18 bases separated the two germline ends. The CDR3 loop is CASVSVSSTTDTQYF. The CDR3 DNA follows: TGTGCCAGCGTGTCAGTATCTAGCACTACAGATACGCAGTATTTT. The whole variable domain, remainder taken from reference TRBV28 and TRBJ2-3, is DVKVTQSSRYLVKRTGEKVFLECVQDMDHENMFWYRQDPGLGLRLIYFSYDVKMKEKGDIPEGYSVSREKKERFSLILESASTNQTSMYLCASVSVSSTTDTQYFGPGTRLTVL.

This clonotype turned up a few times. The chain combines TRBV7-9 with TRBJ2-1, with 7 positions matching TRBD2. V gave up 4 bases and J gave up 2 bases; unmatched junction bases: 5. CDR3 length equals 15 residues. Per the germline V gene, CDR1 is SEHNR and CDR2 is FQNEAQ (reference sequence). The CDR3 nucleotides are TGTGCCAGCAGCTCCGGACTAGATACCTACAATGAGCAGTTCTTC. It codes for CASSSGLDTYNEQFF.

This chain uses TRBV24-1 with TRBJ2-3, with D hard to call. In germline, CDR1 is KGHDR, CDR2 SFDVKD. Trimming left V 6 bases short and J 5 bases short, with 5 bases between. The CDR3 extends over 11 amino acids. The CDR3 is CATSQKDTQYF. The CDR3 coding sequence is TGTGCCACCAGTCAAAAAGATACGCAGTATTTT.

CDR3 loop: CATSTAGFYEQYF. As DNA, the CDR3 is TGTGCCACCAGCACGGCGGGGTTTTACGAGCAGTACTTC. The chain has TRBV15 and TRBJ2-7; D possibly corresponds to TRBD2 (6 bases). The CDR3 length is 13 residues. V gave up 4 bases and J gave up 4 bases, with 11 bases separating them. The germline CDR1 and CDR2 sequences are LNHNV and YYDKDF (reference sequence).

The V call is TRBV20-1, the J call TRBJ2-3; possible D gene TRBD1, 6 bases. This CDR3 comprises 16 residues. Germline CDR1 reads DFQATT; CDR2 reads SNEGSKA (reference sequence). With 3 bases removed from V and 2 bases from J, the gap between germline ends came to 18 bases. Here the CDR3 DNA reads TGCAGTGCTAGTTTGGTGGGGGCCCCCATCACAGATACGCAGTATTTT. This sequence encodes CSASLVGAPITDTQYF.